Each of the 9 T cell receptor beta chains below was sequenced from the same sample in a study of blood T cells in healthy people across ages (dated by TCRdb to 2013 to 2016). Libraries were made using 5' RACE. The sequencer listed for this sample is Illumina HiSeq 2500. A second roughly 6 to 12 cycle PCR used a sample-barcoded 5' primer and a J-beta primer mix. The public reads were reprocessed in TCRdb via fastp at Q25 and MiXCR, keeping in-frame beta chains. When rows share a CDR3 protein, they turn into one entry using the most common DNA and genes. The table for this sample lists about 1.4 million distinct CDR3 sequences; around 55% of them were counted only once. The ten top clones hold 5.5% to 8% of the sample. Sequenced: blood. Receptor source: a man in his late teens or twenties in good health.

This clonotype was observed a few times. The gene calls are TRBV11-1 and TRBJ2-5; tentative D call: TRBD1 (5 bases). Germline CDR1 reads SGHAT; CDR2 reads FQDESV (reference sequence). This CDR3 spans 16 amino acids. Trimming took 3 bases from V and 3 from J, leaving 17 bases between them. As DNA, the CDR3 is TGTGCCAGCAGCTTGTTTCCCAGGGAACCAAAAGAGACCCAGTACTTC. It specifies CASSLFPREPKETQYF.

V usage is TRBV9 and J usage is TRBJ1-2; D gene unclear. The germline gives CDR1 SGDLS, CDR2 YYNGEE. Trimming took off 5 bases at V and 3 bases at J, with 8 bases between the two ends. The CDR3 length is 12 residues. CDR3 protein: CASRGLDYGYTF. CDR3 nucleotide sequence: TGTGCCAGCAGAGGGCTCGACTATGGCTACACCTTC.

This clonotype was detected only a few times. The CDR3 nucleotides read TGTGCCACCAGCAGATCAGCGACACATATCTATGGCTACACCTTC. This codes for CATSRSATHIYGYTF. The genes are TRBV15 and TRBJ1-2; no clear D. Germline values: CDR1 LNHNV, CDR2 YYDKDF (reference sequence). The CDR3 is 15 residues long. The ends were cut back, 2 bases at V and 4 bases at J, with 14 bases in the middle.

The chain uses TRBV6-6 and TRBJ1-4; possibly TRBD1 for D (6 bases). The CDR3 runs 17 residues. CDR1 is MNHNY, CDR2 SVGAGI, per germline (reference sequence). V was pared by 5 bases and J by 4 bases, with 20 bases between. The CDR3 region is CASSPEQGRQGNEKLFF. Here the CDR3 DNA reads TGTGCCAGCAGTCCAGAGCAGGGGCGGCAGGGTAATGAAAAACTGTTTTTT.

This clonotype was seen more than once but under ten times. A much bigger clone sits one base away, suggesting this may be a read error. This rearrangement joins TRBV11-2 to TRBJ2-5; D unclear. The CDR3 is 13 residues long. V was cut by 9 bases and J by 11 bases, with 22 bases left in between. CDR1 is SGHAT and CDR2 is FQNNGV in the germline V gene. CDR3 residues: CASLISGEDEQYF. The DNA of the CDR3 is TGTGCCAGTCTTATATCAGGTGAGGATGAGCAGTACTTC.

This rearrangement joins TRBV7-9 to TRBJ2-4, with D tentatively TRBD1 (6 bases). The closer fit of TRBJ2-7 to the DNA end suggests the J call may be wrong. This CDR3 spans 16 amino acids. CDR1 is SEHNR, CDR2 FQNEAQ, per germline (reference sequence). The CDR3 loop is CASSALLRDNSYEQYF. The CDR3 coding sequence is TGTGCCAGCAGCGCCTTACTACGGGACAACTCCTACGAGCAGTACTTC.

Turning to this clonotype: A read error may account for a junction end that differs from germline. This chain uses TRBV6-5 with TRBJ2-1, with 8 bases fitting TRBD1. Germline lookup yields CDR1 MNHEY and CDR2 SVGAGI. The CDR3 loop spans 19 amino acids. The CDR3 nucleotides read TGCGCCAGCAGTTACACCGAACTACAGGGGGTGAGCTCCTACAATGAGCAGTTCTTC. Amino acid sequence: CASSYTELQGVSSYNEQFF.

The chain is built from TRBV28 and TRBJ1-5; 8 bases fit TRBD1. Germline loops: CDR1 MDHEN, CDR2 SYDVKM. V lost 6 bases to trimming and J lost 4 bases; unmatched junction nucleotides: 14. This CDR3 spans 17 amino acids. The CDR3 DNA is TGTGCCAGCAGAACCCCGGGACAGGTCTTCTCGAATCAGCCCCAGCATTTT. This codes for CASRTPGQVFSNQPQHF. Full variable domain (remainder filled in from reference TRBV28 and TRBJ1-5): DVKVTQSSRYLVKRTGEKVFLECVQDMDHENMFWYRQDPGLGLRLIYFSYDVKMKEKGDIPEGYSVSREKKERFSLILESASTNQTSMYLCASRTPGQVFSNQPQHFGDGTRLSIL.

In this sample, this clonotype turned up many times. V gene TRBV20-1 combines with J gene TRBJ2-7; tentatively, D is TRBD2 (6 bases). Germline V lookup: CDR1 DFQATT, CDR2 SNEGSKA (reference sequence). The V end lost 3 bases, the J end lost 2 bases, and 8 bases lay between the germline ends. The CDR3 has 12 residues. CDR3 protein: CSASSGPYEQYF. The CDR3 DNA is TGCAGTGCTAGTAGCGGCCCCTACGAGCAGTACTTC.